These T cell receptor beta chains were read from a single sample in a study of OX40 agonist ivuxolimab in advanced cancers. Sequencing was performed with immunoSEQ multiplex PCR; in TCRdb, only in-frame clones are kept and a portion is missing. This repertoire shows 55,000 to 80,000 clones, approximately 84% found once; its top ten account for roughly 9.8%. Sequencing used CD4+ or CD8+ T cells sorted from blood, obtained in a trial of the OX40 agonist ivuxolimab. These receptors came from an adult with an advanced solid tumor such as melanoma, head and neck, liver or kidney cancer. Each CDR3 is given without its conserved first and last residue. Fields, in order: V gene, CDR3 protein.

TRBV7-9	ASSWGLPEAF
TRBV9	ASSVVGLEGYT
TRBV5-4	ASSSPTSGGYNEQF
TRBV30	AWRRSEQSNYGYT
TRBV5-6	ASSLLPQLAKNIQY
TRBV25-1	ASTGTGGPGSPLH
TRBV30	ACATPGNTIY
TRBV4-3	ASSQDNAGFGLPLH
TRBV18	ASSTRQGADTDTQY
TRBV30	AWSRTGTNNEQF
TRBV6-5	ASSFNPETEAF
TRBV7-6	ASSLGSGRQGGRDEQF
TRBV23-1	ASTDGPFQETQY
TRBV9	ASSVPQGLAANTGELF
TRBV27	ASRYSTGNTGELF
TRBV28	ASSLVRGSSYNEQF
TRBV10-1	ASSDFFTYNEQF
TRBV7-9	ASSPRNPYEQY
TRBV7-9	ASSLGVTAPGETQY
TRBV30	AWSVRGYGYT
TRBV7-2	ASSPTSGMQTAPLH
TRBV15	ATSREPVWQNTEAF
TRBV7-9	ASSRPASGRAGNEQF
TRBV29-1	SVPGEGELGNQPQH
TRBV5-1	ASSLAGTTTNEKLF
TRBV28	ASSSPRADREGADTQY
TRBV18	ASSPSDGYT
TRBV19	ASTWANTGELF
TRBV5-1	ASRVDRVDTQY
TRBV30	AWTKGAVRDSPLH
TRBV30	AWSVGTSYNEQF
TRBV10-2	ASSGGGEFGETQY
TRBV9	ASSVGYGILYEQY
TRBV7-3	AGGLAGAEQY
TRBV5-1	ASNLGGGETQY
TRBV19	ASSMARFFSYEQY
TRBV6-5	AIMEGQGKNIQY
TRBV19	ASIIGGGGTEAF